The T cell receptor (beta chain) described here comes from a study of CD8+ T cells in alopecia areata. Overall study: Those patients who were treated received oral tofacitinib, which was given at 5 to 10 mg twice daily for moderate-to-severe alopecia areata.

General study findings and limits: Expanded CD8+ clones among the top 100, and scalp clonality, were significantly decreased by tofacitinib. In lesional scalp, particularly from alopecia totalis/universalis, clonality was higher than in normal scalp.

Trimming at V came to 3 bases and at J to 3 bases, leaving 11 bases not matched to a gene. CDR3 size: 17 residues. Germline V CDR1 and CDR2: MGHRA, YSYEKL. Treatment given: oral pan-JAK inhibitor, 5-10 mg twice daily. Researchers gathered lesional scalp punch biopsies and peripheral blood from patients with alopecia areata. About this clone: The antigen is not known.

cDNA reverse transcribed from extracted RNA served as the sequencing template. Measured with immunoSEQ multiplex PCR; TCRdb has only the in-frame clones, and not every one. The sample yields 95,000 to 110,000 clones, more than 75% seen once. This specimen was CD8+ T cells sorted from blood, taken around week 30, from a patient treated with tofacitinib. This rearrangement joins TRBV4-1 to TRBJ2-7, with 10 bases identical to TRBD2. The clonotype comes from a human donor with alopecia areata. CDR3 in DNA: TGCGCCAGCAGCCAGGCCTGGGCTAGCGGGGGCTTCTACGAGCAGTACTTC. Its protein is CASSQAWASGGFYEQYF.